The clone carrying this T cell receptor beta chain has just a few counts. This specimen comes from a study of blood T cell repertoires in COVID-19. Across the whole study: Sources were T cells, B-cell-depleted T cells, or PBMCs; the material itself was cDNA or gDNA.

In the original workflow: The assay estimated nucleated cells by amplifying reference gene primers. Clones were read by immunoSEQ multiplex PCR, and TCRdb kept only the in-frame ones, dropping some. V and J calls and clone size are given by that table; D and trimming were obtained from the DNA. Among about 220,000 clones listed, approximately 82% were seen once. CDR1 LNHNV and CDR2 YYDKDF come from the germline V gene (reference sequence). The V gene lost 0 bases and the J gene lost 6 bases, with 12 bases spanning the gap. CDR3 length: 14 residues. The TCR was taken from a woman of 80 years or more with acute or convalescent COVID-19. The sample was peripheral blood. The chain combines TRBV15 with TRBJ2-7; the D gene is possibly TRBD1 (5 bases). The CDR3 sequence is CATSRDRAGREQYF. CDR3 bases: TGTGCCACCAGCAGAGATAGAGCAGGGCGCGAGCAGTACTTC.